The rows below give T cell receptor beta chains drawn from one sample of a study of response to subunit inactivated influenza vaccine. TCRdb reprocessed the RT-PCR reads with MiXCR, giving one entry per CDR3 protein. Of roughly 500,000 distinct CDR3 sequences listed, 16% are singletons. This material consisted of CD4+ T cells sorted from PBMCs, taken around 25 months after vaccination. The receptors shown here come from a man between 45 and 75 years old who received an inactivated influenza vaccine. The conserved cysteine and the conserved F or W are not part of the CDR3 here. The D gene is left open where the match is weak.

v_gene	d_gene	j_gene	CDR3aa
TRBV4-3	-	TRBJ1-3	ASSQAWGGSGNTIY
TRBV9	TRBD2	TRBJ2-1	ASSVPLAGGDEQF
TRBV12-3/TRBV12-4	-	TRBJ1-1	ASSWVSSGTEAF
TRBV5-1	-	TRBJ2-5	ASSTRVVRETQY
TRBV10-3	-	TRBJ2-1	AISDSNKGYNEQF
TRBV9	-	TRBJ2-7	ASSVGSTLGPEQY
TRBV15	-	TRBJ2-3	ATSRAPDTQY
TRBV30	-	TRBJ2-1	AWSVPGRAYNEQF
TRBV9	-	TRBJ2-3	ASSVAGDLTDTQY
TRBV12-3/TRBV12-4	TRBD2	TRBJ2-1	ASSFPPGTSGNNEQF
TRBV10-1	TRBD1	TRBJ2-1	ASRDRVPYNEQF
TRBV7-9	TRBD1	TRBJ2-6	ASSPRTGGPGANVLT
TRBV7-3	-	TRBJ1-5	ASSFGGGQPQH
TRBV7-2	TRBD2	TRBJ2-7	ASSSSGGPSYEQY
TRBV7-2	TRBD2	TRBJ2-5	ASSWGAGTRIMETQY
TRBV11-1	-	TRBJ2-3	ASSSFSDTQY
TRBV20-1	-	TRBJ1-5	SARKVQGQPQH
TRBV24-1	TRBD1	TRBJ2-5	ATSDKGARAETQY
TRBV10-3	TRBD1	TRBJ2-1	AISERTGSYNEQF
TRBV4-1	-	TRBJ2-1	ASSQGYFSYNEQF
TRBV20-1	-	TRBJ1-4	SARASTVPHRGEKLF
TRBV6-5	-	TRBJ1-1	ASSYSITVGTEAF
TRBV3-1	-	TRBJ1-2	ASSRSNDYGYT
TRBV20-1	-	TRBJ2-1	SATFTKPYNEQF
TRBV11-2	TRBD1	TRBJ1-6	ASRGIRGTAPPYNSPLH
TRBV10-3	-	TRBJ1-5	AISESAVGYSNQPQH
TRBV7-9	-	TRBJ2-5	ASSLPVWGTQY
TRBV3-1	TRBD1	TRBJ2-4	ASSLRQGQNIQY
TRBV10-3	-	TRBJ1-6	AISEGQGLGALH
TRBV11-2	TRBD2	TRBJ2-3	ASSSLYRLAGTTDTQY
TRBV25-1	-	TRBJ2-1	ASSDTSHEQF
TRBV28	-	TRBJ1-2	ASSLLPAGNLYGYT
TRBV20-1	TRBD2	TRBJ2-1	SALNPGLAGHNEQF
TRBV3-1	TRBD1	TRBJ1-5	ASSQDPTGDSNQPQH
TRBV5-1	TRBD2	TRBJ2-7	ASPGRNGYEQY
TRBV7-6	-	TRBJ2-3	ASSLSARGTDTQY
TRBV7-2	-	TRBJ2-7	ASSTRPGPYEQY
TRBV7-2	-	TRBJ2-3	ASSPQHTDTQY
TRBV7-2	TRBD2	TRBJ2-1	ASSIRGASGSGEQF
TRBV5-1	-	TRBJ2-7	ASNQGIGGYEQY
TRBV5-1	-	TRBJ1-1	ASSLVLNTEAF
TRBV5-4	-	TRBJ2-4	ASSQNRADIQY
TRBV20-1	-	TRBJ2-3	SAVDRRGATDTQY
TRBV10-2	-	TRBJ2-3	ASNLGGYTDTQY
TRBV27	TRBD1	TRBJ2-7	ASRTGGTYEQY
TRBV6-1	-	TRBJ2-7	ASGGYEQY
TRBV20-1	-	TRBJ2-3	SAIQGSRDTQY
TRBV6-1	TRBD2	TRBJ2-7	ASSLRTSGNHEQY
TRBV28	-	TRBJ2-1	ASLNGAYNEQF
TRBV3-1	-	TRBJ2-7	ASSRDGLSYEQY
TRBV5-1	TRBD1	TRBJ1-3	ASSSGTDSGNTIY
TRBV24-1	TRBD1	TRBJ2-7	ATSDPGQGAGEQY